A single sample gave rise to the 24 T cell receptor beta chains below, sequenced in a study of shared clonotypes between healthy human individuals. Clones were read by immunoSEQ multiplex PCR, and TCRdb kept only the in-frame ones, dropping some. The data show about 2.1 million clones, roughly 93% seen once. CD8 cells regarded as naive lacked CD45RO, were positively chosen for CCR7, and omitted terminally differentiated effector memory CD45RA+ cells. The sequenced sample consisted of naive CD8+ T cells from PBMCs. Receptors originate from a man aged 18 to 35 in good health. Some clones in this sample may be carry-over from other donors' samples.

In regard to this clone: The same CDR3 also results from other DNA sequences found in this sample. The rearrangement links TRBV4-1 to TRBJ2-7; TRBD1 agrees at 9 bases. The CDR3 totals 14 residues. The ends lost 3 bases at V and 4 bases at J; junction bases unmatched: 4. Germline values: CDR1 MGHRA, CDR2 YSYEKL. The CDR3 is CASSQGQGTYEQYF. For the CDR3, the DNA is TGCGCCAGCAGCCAGGGACAGGGAACGTACGAGCAGTACTTC.

The chain couples TRBV4-3 to TRBJ2-7, with unresolved D. The CDR3 runs to 15 residues. V lost 3 bases and J lost 2, with 14 bases in between. Per the germline V gene, CDR1 is LGHNA and CDR2 is YSLEER. The CDR3 DNA sequence: TGCGCCAGCAGCCATTGGAGCCCACATGCCTACGAGCAGTACTTC. Protein product: CASSHWSPHAYEQYF.

As concerns this clone: The identical CDR3 is also encoded by other nucleotide sequences in the sample. The CDR3 loop is CAWSVLEGSEQYF. The CDR3 coding sequence is TGTGCCTGGAGTGTACTAGAGGGTTCCGAGCAGTACTTC. V gene TRBV30 combines with J gene TRBJ2-7, with TRBD2 as a possible D gene (5 bases). V lost 0 bases to trimming and J lost 6 bases, with 12 bases between them. CDR3 length equals 13 residues. The V gene's germline CDR1 is GTSNPN and CDR2 SVGIG (reference sequence).

Points on this clone: The same CDR3 arises from other DNA sequences in this sample as well. The V call is TRBV11-2, the J call TRBJ1-1; D is unresolved. Between the trimmed V and J ends, which lost 3 bases and 1 base, there was a span of 6 bases. The CDR3 spans 13 residues. CDR1 is SGHAT and CDR2 is FQNNGV in the germline V gene. The DNA for the CDR3 is TGTGCCAGCAGCTTCGGAGGGAACACTGAAGCTTTCTTT. It encodes CASSFGGNTEAFF.

The chain couples TRBV6-5 to TRBJ2-7; TRBD2 might be the D (5 bases). CDR1 MNHEY and CDR2 SVGAGI come from the germline V gene. The V end lost 2 bases, the J end lost 6 bases, and 11 bases lay between the germline ends. The CDR3 sequence is 13 residues long. CDR3 protein: CASSYVGRAEQYF. Written as DNA, the CDR3 is TGTGCCAGCAGTTACGTAGGGCGGGCCGAGCAGTACTTC.

The chain recombines TRBV7-9 with TRBJ2-5, with 10 nucleotides matching TRBD2. With 5 bases clipped from V and 4 bases from J, the junction kept 7 bases outside the gene matches. Germline loops: CDR1 SEHNR, CDR2 FQNEAQ (reference sequence). The CDR3 sequence is 15 residues long. As DNA, the CDR3 is TGTGCCAGCAGCCCCATAGCGGGAGGTCGAGAGACCCAGTACTTC. Protein sequence: CASSPIAGGRETQYF.

J is TRBJ1-4 and V is TRBV7-9; D not certain. The CDR3 runs 17 residues. V lost 1 base, J lost 7 bases, and 19 bases lay in between. Germline-derived CDR1 and CDR2 are SEHNR and FQNEAQ (reference sequence). In nucleotides, the CDR3 is TGTGCCAGCAGCTTAGTAGAGACCAAGGGAGGAGTTGAAAAACTGTTTTTT. This codes for CASSLVETKGGVEKLFF.

The rearrangement uses TRBV6-5 and TRBJ2-1; D is possibly TRBD2 (5 bases). CDR1 is MNHEY, CDR2 SVGAGI, per germline. The CDR3 sequence is 14 residues long. V was cut by 2 bases and J by 5 bases, with 10 bases left in between. The CDR3 nucleotides are TGTGCCAGCAGTTACCCTGGAGGAGACAATGAGCAGTTCTTC. It encodes CASSYPGGDNEQFF.

The chain recombines TRBV5-5 with TRBJ2-2; D perhaps matches TRBD2 (6 bases). V gave up 2 bases and J gave up 0 bases, with 11 bases separating them. CDR1 and CDR2 from the germline V gene are SGHKS and YYEKEE (reference sequence). The CDR3 is made up of 16 amino acids. CDR3 coding DNA: TGTGCCAGCAGCTTAGCGGGCTATACGAACACCGGGGAGCTGTTTTTT. Amino acid sequence: CASSLAGYTNTGELFF.

This chain uses TRBV9 with TRBJ2-5; possible D gene TRBD2, 5 bases. The V end was cut by 3 bases, the J end by 1 base, with 10 bases between. Germline assignment: CDR1 SGDLS and CDR2 YYNGEE. The CDR3 consists of 14 residues. CDR3 loop: CASSGRTGQETQYF. CDR3 coding DNA: TGTGCCAGCAGCGGGAGGACCGGCCAAGAGACCCAGTACTTC. Full variable domain (remainder filled in from reference TRBV9 and TRBJ2-5): DSGVTQTPKHLITATGQRVTLRCSPRSGDLSVYWYQQSLDQGLQFLIQYYNGEERAKGNILERFSAQQFPDLHSELNLSSLELGDSALYFCASSGRTGQETQYFGPGTRLLVL.

V and J are TRBV11-3 and TRBJ2-1, with 10 bases that match TRBD1. CDR1 SGHNT and CDR2 YENEEA come from the germline V gene. The V and J ends lost 5 bases and 4 bases, in that order; junction bases with no gene match: 8. This CDR3 spans 16 amino acids. The DNA for the CDR3 is TGTGCCAGCAGCGCACGGACAGGGGGGTCGTACAATGAGCAGTTCTTC. Translation gives CASSARTGGSYNEQFF.

This clone was observed at least ten times. V and J are TRBV28 and TRBJ1-5; D ambiguous. V lost 2 bases and J lost 0, with 8 bases in between. The CDR3 is 15 amino acids. CDR1 is MDHEN, CDR2 SYDVKM, per germline. CDR3 DNA sequence: TGTGCCAGCAGTTTACAGTGGGGTAGCAATCAGCCCCAGCATTTT. Amino acids: CASSLQWGSNQPQHF. Together with reference TRBV28 and TRBJ1-5, the CDR3 gives the full variable domain: DVKVTQSSRYLVKRTGEKVFLECVQDMDHENMFWYRQDPGLGLRLIYFSYDVKMKEKGDIPEGYSVSREKKERFSLILESASTNQTSMYLCASSLQWGSNQPQHFGDGTRLSIL.

With regard to this clone: Other DNA sequences of this sample code for an identical CDR3. V gene TRBV11-3 combines with J gene TRBJ2-2; no definite D call. Trimming took 1 base from V and 4 from J, leaving 10 bases between them. CDR1 SGHNT and CDR2 YENEEA come from the germline V gene. The CDR3 is 15 amino acids. Here the CDR3 reads CASSLGGRATGELFF. The CDR3 region has the DNA TGTGCCAGCAGCTTAGGCGGCCGAGCCACCGGGGAGCTGTTTTTT.

The gene calls are TRBV13 and TRBJ2-2; D is possibly TRBD1 (5 bases). V was cut by 4 bases and J by 4 bases, with 10 bases left in between. The V gene's germline CDR1 is PRHDT and CDR2 FYEKMQ (reference sequence). The CDR3 runs 14 residues. The CDR3 protein is CASSSRQSTGELFF. The CDR3 region has the DNA TGTGCCAGCAGCTCCCGACAGTCCACCGGGGAGCTGTTTTTT.

The rearrangement links TRBV29-1 to TRBJ2-7; D call uncertain. V dropped 6 bases and J dropped 5 bases, with 8 bases sitting between them. The CDR3 is 10 amino acids. Germline values: CDR1 SQVTM, CDR2 ANQGSEA. CDR3 loop: CSVISHEQYF. The CDR3, as DNA: TGCAGCGTAATCAGTCACGAGCAGTACTTC.

The chain has TRBV5-1 and TRBJ1-3, with D perhaps matching TRBD1 (5 bases). CDR3 length: 16 residues. The V and J ends lost 0 bases and 4 bases respectively, with 14 bases between them. The germline V gene has CDR1 SGHRS and CDR2 YFSETQ. CDR3 residues: CASSLGPGEGGNTIYF. CDR3 sequence (DNA): TGCGCCAGCAGCTTGGGTCCGGGGGAAGGAGGAAACACCATATATTTT.

The rearrangement links TRBV10-3 to TRBJ2-1; maybe TRBD2 (6 bases). Germline V lookup: CDR1 ENHRY, CDR2 SYGVKD. The CDR3 length is 14 residues. Trimming removed 3 bases from V and 5 bases from J, with 11 bases in between. In DNA, the CDR3 is TGTGCCATCAGTGATATAGGACTAAACAATGAGCAGTTCTTC. Residues: CAISDIGLNNEQFF.

This clone was seen just once. The CDR3 region is CASSPGRSEKTQYF. The CDR3 nucleotides are TGTGCCAGCAGTCCCGGGAGGTCGGAAAAGACCCAGTACTTC. The genes are TRBV6-6 and TRBJ2-5; 7 bases are a match to TRBD2. Per germline, CDR1 MNHNY and CDR2 SVGAGI (reference sequence). This CDR3 has 14 amino acids. V was clipped by 5 bases and J by 6 bases; unmatched bases: 9.

This clone showed up just once. J is TRBJ2-7 and V is TRBV27; TRBD2 agrees at 14 bases. Looked up from germline, CDR1 is MNHEY and CDR2 is SMNVEV (reference sequence). The CDR3 covers 16 residues. The V gene end was trimmed by 7 bases and the J gene end by 5 bases; junction bases not matched to a gene: 10. This CDR3 reads CASKGTSGRSIDEQYF. In nucleotides, the CDR3 is TGTGCCAGCAAGGGGACTAGCGGGAGATCGATCGACGAGCAGTACTTC.

The V and J genes are TRBV18 and TRBJ1-2; the D is unclear. V was cut by 0 bases and J by 3 bases, with 8 bases left in between. The CDR3 has 14 residues. Germline V gene sequence: CDR1 KGHSH, CDR2 LQKENI. The CDR3 protein is CASSPPPRYYGYTF. As DNA, the CDR3 is TGTGCCAGCTCACCACCGCCCCGGTACTATGGCTACACCTTC.

This chain connects TRBV27 to TRBJ1-1, with a weak D call TRBD1 (6 bases). This CDR3 has 13 amino acids. V was pared by 6 bases and J by 4 bases, with 12 bases between. In germline, CDR1 is MNHEY, CDR2 SMNVEV (reference sequence). CDR3 bases: TGTGCCAGCAGGGCACAGGGAAGCACTGAAGCTTTCTTT. It codes for CASRAQGSTEAFF.

The rearrangement uses TRBV11-2 and TRBJ2-5; D call uncertain. CDR1 is SGHAT, CDR2 FQNNGV, per germline. V dropped 1 base and J dropped 5 bases, with 14 bases sitting between them. The CDR3 totals 15 residues. The CDR3 DNA is TGTGCCAGCAGCTTAGGATTCGCGGCCTGGGAGACCCAGTACTTC. It codes for CASSLGFAAWETQYF.

The rearrangement joins TRBV2 to TRBJ1-5; 7 bases align to TRBD1. Germline CDR1 reads SNHLY; CDR2 reads FYNNEI. V lost 5 bases, J lost 1 base, and 8 bases stayed unmatched. The CDR3 has 16 amino acids. CDR3 residues: CASSRWTGGSNQPQHF. The CDR3 nucleotides are TGTGCCAGCAGTCGGTGGACAGGAGGGAGCAATCAGCCCCAGCATTTT.

The sample holds one count of this clone. The genes are TRBV5-5 and TRBJ2-1; D is unresolved. This CDR3 spans 14 amino acids. Per the germline V gene, CDR1 is SGHKS and CDR2 is YYEKEE (reference sequence). V lost 2 bases and J lost 2, with 8 bases in between. The CDR3, as DNA: TGTGCCAGCAGCTTCGGACGGGCCTACAATGAGCAGTTCTTC. This encodes CASSFGRAYNEQFF.